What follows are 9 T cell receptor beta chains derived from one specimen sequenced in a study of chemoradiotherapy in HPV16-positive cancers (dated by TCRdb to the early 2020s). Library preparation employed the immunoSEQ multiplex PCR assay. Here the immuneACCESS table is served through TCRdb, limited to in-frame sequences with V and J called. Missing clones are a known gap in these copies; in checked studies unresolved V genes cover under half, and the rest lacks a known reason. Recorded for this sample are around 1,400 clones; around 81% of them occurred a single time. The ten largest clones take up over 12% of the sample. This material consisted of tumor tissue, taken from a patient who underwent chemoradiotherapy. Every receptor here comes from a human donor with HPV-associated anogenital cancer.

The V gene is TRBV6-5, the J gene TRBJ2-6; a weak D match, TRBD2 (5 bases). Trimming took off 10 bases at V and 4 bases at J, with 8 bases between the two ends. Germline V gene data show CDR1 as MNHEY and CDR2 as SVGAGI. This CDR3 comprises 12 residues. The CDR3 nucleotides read TGTGCCACTTCGGGGGGGGCCAACGTCCTGACTTTC. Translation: CATSGGANVLTF.

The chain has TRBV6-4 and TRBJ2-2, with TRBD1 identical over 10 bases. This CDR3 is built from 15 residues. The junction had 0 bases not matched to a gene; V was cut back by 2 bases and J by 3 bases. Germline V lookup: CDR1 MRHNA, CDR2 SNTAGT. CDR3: CASSDGTGDTGELFF. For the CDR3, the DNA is TGTGCCAGCAGTGACGGGACAGGGGACACCGGGGAGCTGTTTTTT.

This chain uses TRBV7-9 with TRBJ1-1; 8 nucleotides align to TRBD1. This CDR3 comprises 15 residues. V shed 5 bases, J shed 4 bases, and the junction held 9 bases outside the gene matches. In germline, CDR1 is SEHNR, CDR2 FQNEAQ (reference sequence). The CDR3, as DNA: TGTGCCAGCAGCCCCCGGGACAGGTCCATCACTGAAGCTTTCTTT. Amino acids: CASSPRDRSITEAFF.

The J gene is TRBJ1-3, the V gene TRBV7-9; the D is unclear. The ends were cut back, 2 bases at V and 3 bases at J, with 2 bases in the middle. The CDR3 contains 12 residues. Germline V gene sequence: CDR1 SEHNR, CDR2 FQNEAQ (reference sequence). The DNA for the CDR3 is TGTGCCAGCAGCTTACATGGAAACACCATATATTTT. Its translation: CASSLHGNTIYF.

Here the CDR3 DNA reads TGTGCCAGCAGTACGGACTTGTGGGGGAACACCATATATTTT. It codes for CASSTDLWGNTIYF. The chain employs TRBV6-5 and TRBJ1-3, with D possibly being TRBD1 (5 bases). The germline V gene has CDR1 MNHEY and CDR2 SVGAGI. The CDR3 has 14 amino acids. Trimming left V 5 bases short and J 7 bases short, with 15 bases between.

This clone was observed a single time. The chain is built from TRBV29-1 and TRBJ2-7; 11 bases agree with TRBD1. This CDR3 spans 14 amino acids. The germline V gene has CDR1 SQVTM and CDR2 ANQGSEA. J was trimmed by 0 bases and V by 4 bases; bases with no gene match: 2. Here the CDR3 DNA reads TGCAGCGTTGGGACAGGGGGCGTCTCCTACGAGCAGTACTTC. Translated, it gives CSVGTGGVSYEQYF.

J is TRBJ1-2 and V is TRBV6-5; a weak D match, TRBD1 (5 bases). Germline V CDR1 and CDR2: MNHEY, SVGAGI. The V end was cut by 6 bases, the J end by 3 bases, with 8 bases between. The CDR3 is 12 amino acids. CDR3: CASRQQDYGYTF. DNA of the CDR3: TGTGCCAGCAGGCAACAGGACTATGGCTACACCTTC.

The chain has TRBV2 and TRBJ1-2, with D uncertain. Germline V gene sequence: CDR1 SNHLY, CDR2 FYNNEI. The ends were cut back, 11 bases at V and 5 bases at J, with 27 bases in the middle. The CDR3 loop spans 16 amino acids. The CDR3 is CARRGGTPRVSYGYTF. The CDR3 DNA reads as TGTGCCCGCCGAGGCGGAACTCCTCGGGTTAGTTATGGCTACACCTTC.

CDR3 nucleotide sequence: TGTGCCAGCAGCAGGGAGGTCTACGAGCAGTACTTC. Amino acids: CASSREVYEQYF. This rearrangement joins TRBV11-2 to TRBJ2-7, with D tentatively TRBD2 (6 bases). The germline CDR1 and CDR2 sequences are SGHAT and FQNNGV. The ends were cut back, 5 bases at V and 3 bases at J, with 8 bases in the middle. This CDR3 region has 12 residues.